The 19 T cell receptor beta chains reported below all come from one sample, sequenced in a study of blood T cell repertoires in COVID-19. The repertoire was sequenced with immunoSEQ multiplex PCR; TCRdb's copy has only in-frame clones and lacks some. This sample has about 99,000 clones, with roughly 84% found just once. The sequencing sample was made of peripheral blood. All receptors derive from a man aged 65 to 85 with active or convalescent COVID-19.

About this clone itself: The same CDR3 also results from other DNA sequences found in this sample. This chain joins TRBV9 and TRBJ2-5; TRBD2 might be the D (7 bases). Germline CDR1 reads SGDLS; CDR2 reads YYNGEE. The CDR3 covers 14 residues. V lost 3 bases to trimming and J lost 5 bases, with 14 bases between them. The CDR3 sequence: CASSASGGRETQYF. CDR3 DNA: TGTGCCAGCAGCGCTTCCGGGGGGCGGGAGACCCAGTACTTC. Drawing the rest from reference TRBV9 and TRBJ2-5, the complete variable domain is DSGVTQTPKHLITATGQRVTLRCSPRSGDLSVYWYQQSLDQGLQFLIQYYNGEERAKGNILERFSAQQFPDLHSELNLSSLELGDSALYFCASSASGGRETQYFGPGTRLLVL.

The chain employs TRBV12-3 or TRBV12-4 and TRBJ1-2; D might be TRBD1 (6 bases). This CDR3 has 12 residues. V lost 3 bases, J lost 8 bases, and 10 bases lay in between. CDR3: CASSLGGRGYTF. The DNA of the CDR3 is TGTGCCAGCAGTTTGGGGGGGCGCGGCTACACCTTC.

V gene TRBV28 combines with J gene TRBJ1-5; no reliable D call. Germline assignment: CDR1 MDHEN and CDR2 SYDVKM. CDR3 size: 16 residues. Trimming cost V 5 bases and J 1 base, with 15 bases left between them. The CDR3 DNA reads TGTGCCAGCAGTCCCTCGGGTACGTGGAGCAATCAGCCCCAGCATTTT. Translation gives CASSPSGTWSNQPQHF.

The chain has TRBV7-9 and TRBJ1-2; tentatively, D is TRBD1 (5 bases). CDR1 SEHNR and CDR2 FQNEAQ come from the germline V gene (reference sequence). CDR3 length: 13 residues. Trimming cost V 7 bases and J 4 bases, with 13 bases left between them. In DNA, the CDR3 is TGTGCCAGCACCCCCAGGGTGACCTATGGCTACACCTTC. It translates to CASTPRVTYGYTF.

The chain joins TRBV5-1 to TRBJ1-2; D is undetermined. The CDR3 runs to 14 residues. Germline V gene sequence: CDR1 SGHRS, CDR2 YFSETQ. V was cut by 1 base and J by 0 bases, with 7 bases left in between. This chain's CDR3 is CASSLNSPNYGYTF. The DNA for the CDR3 is TGCGCCAGCAGCTTGAACAGCCCTAACTATGGCTACACCTTC.

The V and J genes are TRBV18 and TRBJ2-3; a possible D gene is TRBD1 (6 bases). This CDR3 region has 15 residues. The germline CDR1 and CDR2 sequences are KGHSH and LQKENI. V dropped 5 bases and J dropped 0 bases, with 12 bases sitting between them. DNA of the CDR3: TGTGCCAGCTCAACCGGACAGACTAGCACAGATACGCAGTATTTT. Translated: CASSTGQTSTDTQYF.

This clone came up a few times. The rearrangement uses TRBV6-5 and TRBJ1-3, with no clear D. Looked up from germline, CDR1 is MNHEY and CDR2 is SVGAGI. The V and J ends lost 4 bases and 2 bases respectively, with 9 bases between them. This CDR3 is 14 amino acids long. The CDR3 loop is CASSLSRTGNTIYF. The CDR3 DNA is TGTGCCAGCAGTTTGTCCAGAACTGGAAACACCATATATTTT.

V and J are TRBV2 and TRBJ1-1; 7 bases are shared with TRBD1. The germline V gene encodes CDR1 SNHLY and CDR2 FYNNEI. With V trimmed by 6 bases and J by 0 bases, 4 bases remained unmatched. This CDR3 region has 14 residues. Here the CDR3 reads CASSRDRVNTEAFF. The CDR3 nucleotides are TGTGCCAGCAGCCGAGACAGGGTGAACACTGAAGCTTTCTTT.

The chain couples TRBV7-8 to TRBJ2-1; possible D gene TRBD2, 5 bases. The CDR3 is 14 residues long. Germline V gene sequence: CDR1 SGHVS, CDR2 FQNEAQ. V lost 1 base and J lost 9, with 13 bases in between. The CDR3 reads CASSLVDGGGEQFF. DNA of the CDR3: TGTGCCAGCAGCTTAGTGGATGGTGGAGGTGAGCAGTTCTTC.

The chain has TRBV6-1 and TRBJ1-5; TRBD1 agrees at 9 bases. Germline assignment: CDR1 MNHNS and CDR2 SASEGT. This CDR3 spans 16 amino acids. The V segment lost 3 bases and the J segment 5 bases; nucleotides outside the gene matches: 8. CDR3 bases: TGTGCCAGCAGTGAGCCGGGACAGGGCGTCCATCAGCCCCAGCATTTT. Its protein is CASSEPGQGVHQPQHF.

The chain joins TRBV7-9 to TRBJ1-6, with 7 bases identical to TRBD1. This CDR3 contains 15 residues. Germline CDR1 is SEHNR and CDR2 is FQNEAQ (reference sequence). Trimming at V came to 5 bases and at J to 9 bases, leaving 10 bases not matched to a gene. For the CDR3, the DNA is TGTGCCAGCAGCCCGCAGACAGGGAAGAGTTCACCCCTCCACTTT. This translates into CASSPQTGKSSPLHF. The full variable domain, completed using reference TRBV7-9 and TRBJ1-6, is DTGVSQNPRHKITKRGQNVTFRCDPISEHNRLYWYRQTLGQGPEFLTYFQNEAQLEKSRLLSDRFSAERPKGSFSTLEIQRTEQGDSAMYLCASSPQTGKSSPLHFGNGTRLTVT.

The chain combines TRBV19 with TRBJ1-1; D is uncertain. Trimming removed 8 bases at V and 5 bases at J, with 12 bases between. Germline CDR1 and CDR2: LNHDA and SQIVND (reference sequence). This CDR3 is built from 12 residues. CDR3 protein: CASFSTITEAFF. The CDR3 DNA reads as TGTGCCAGTTTCTCTACGATTACTGAAGCTTTCTTT.

This sequence joins TRBV7-9 and TRBJ1-4, with 8 bases identical to TRBD1. The germline V gene has CDR1 SEHNR and CDR2 FQNEAQ (reference sequence). This CDR3 comprises 15 residues. V shed 1 base, J shed 7 bases, and the junction held 5 bases outside the gene matches. The CDR3 loop reads CASSLDAGQAEKLFF. DNA of the CDR3: TGTGCCAGCAGCTTAGACGCGGGACAGGCTGAAAAACTGTTTTTT.

By share, this clone ranks as medium-sized. This chain uses TRBV9 with TRBJ1-6; unclear D gene. The CDR3 loop spans 13 amino acids. V lost 0 bases to trimming and J lost 8 bases, with 6 bases between them. Looked up from germline, CDR1 is SGDLS and CDR2 is YYNGEE. CDR3: CASSVVVDSPLHF. The CDR3 DNA sequence: TGTGCCAGCAGCGTAGTCGTCGATTCACCCCTCCACTTT. Looking up the rest from reference TRBV9 and TRBJ1-6 gives the full variable domain: DSGVTQTPKHLITATGQRVTLRCSPRSGDLSVYWYQQSLDQGLQFLIQYYNGEERAKGNILERFSAQQFPDLHSELNLSSLELGDSALYFCASSVVVDSPLHFGNGTRLTVT.

V usage is TRBV28 and J usage is TRBJ2-1, with D uncertain. The CDR3 has 16 residues. The ends were cut back, 5 bases at V and 0 bases at J, with 14 bases in the middle. Germline V gene lookup returns CDR1 MDHEN and CDR2 SYDVKM. The chain's CDR3 is CASSAPVASSYNEQFF. Here the CDR3 DNA reads TGTGCCAGCAGTGCTCCGGTTGCGAGCTCCTACAATGAGCAGTTCTTC.

The gene calls are TRBV6-1 and TRBJ2-1; D is unresolved. Trimming took 3 bases from V and 0 from J, leaving 9 bases between them. Germline V gene data show CDR1 as MNHNS and CDR2 as SASEGT. The CDR3 has 15 amino acids. The CDR3 DNA reads TGTGCCAGCAGTGATATACAGAGCTCCTACAATGAGCAGTTCTTC. It codes for CASSDIQSSYNEQFF.

This clone showed up just once. The rearrangement links TRBV5-1 to TRBJ2-7; 13 nucleotides match TRBD2. CDR1 is SGHRS, CDR2 YFSETQ, per germline. This CDR3 region has 16 residues. The J segment lost 5 bases and the V segment lost 5 bases, leaving 10 bases of the junction unmatched. CDR3 nucleotides: TGCGCCAGCAGGGGACTAGCGGGGTCGGCGGTTGACGAGCAGTACTTC. It specifies CASRGLAGSAVDEQYF.

V and J are TRBV6-1 and TRBJ2-5, with 11 bases matching TRBD2. The V gene's germline CDR1 is MNHNS and CDR2 SASEGT. This CDR3 is built from 16 residues. J lost 2 bases, V lost 4 bases, and 6 bases had no gene match. CDR3 amino acids: CASSGGLAGGQETQYF. In DNA, the CDR3 is TGTGCCAGCAGTGGAGGCCTAGCGGGGGGTCAAGAGACCCAGTACTTC.

V gene TRBV9 combines with J gene TRBJ1-6, with D perhaps TRBD1 (6 bases). The germline CDR1 and CDR2 sequences are SGDLS and YYNGEE. The CDR3 is 14 amino acids. Trimming cost V 3 bases and J 8 bases, with 12 bases left between them. The CDR3 DNA is TGTGCCAGCAGCGCTACCGGGGGGCATTCACCCCTCCACTTT. This codes for CASSATGGHSPLHF. Full variable domain (outside the CDR3, taken from reference TRBV9 and TRBJ1-6): DSGVTQTPKHLITATGQRVTLRCSPRSGDLSVYWYQQSLDQGLQFLIQYYNGEERAKGNILERFSAQQFPDLHSELNLSSLELGDSALYFCASSATGGHSPLHFGNGTRLTVT.